Sequencing of this T cell receptor beta chain was carried out in a study of PD-1 blockade in classical Hodgkin lymphoma. Germline assignment: CDR1 SGHRS and CDR2 YFSETQ. The CDR3 covers 15 residues. V lost 0 bases, J lost 7 bases, and 13 bases lay in between. Data came from immunoSEQ multiplex PCR; TCRdb stores just in-frame clones and leaves some out. The sample carries 70,000 or so clones, 93% recorded once. To note about this clone: Its antigen is not known.

Relapse was seen in all patients after autologous stem cell transplantation, and brentuximab vedotin exposure was variable. Complete response, partial response or progressive disease made up the best responses. Study findings and constraints: There remain no defined causes for the repertoire differences, which possibly reflect disease activity or prior therapy.

The specimen was peripheral blood mononuclear cells (PBMCs), collected at baseline. The TCR was taken from a human donor with classical Hodgkin lymphoma. The J gene is TRBJ2-2, the V gene TRBV5-1; D is uncertain. As DNA, the CDR3 is TGCGCCAGCAGCTTGGACGGTCCTCGGGTCGGGGAGCTGTTTTTT. Its protein is CASSLDGPRVGELFF.